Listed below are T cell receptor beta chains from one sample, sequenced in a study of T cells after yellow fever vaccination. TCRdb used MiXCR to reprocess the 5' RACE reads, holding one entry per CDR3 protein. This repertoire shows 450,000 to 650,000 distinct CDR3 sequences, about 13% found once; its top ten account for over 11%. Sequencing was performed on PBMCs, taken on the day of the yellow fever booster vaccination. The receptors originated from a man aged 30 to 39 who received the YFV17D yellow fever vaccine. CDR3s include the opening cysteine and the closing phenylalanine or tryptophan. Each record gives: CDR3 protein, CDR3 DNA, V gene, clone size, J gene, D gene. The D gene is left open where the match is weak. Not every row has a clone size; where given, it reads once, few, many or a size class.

CDR3: CASSLFVAGTVGELFF
DNA: TGTGCCAGCAGTTTATTTGTAGCGGGTACTGTCGGGGAGCTGTTTTTT
V: TRBV27
size: NA
J: TRBJ2-2
D: TRBD2

CDR3: CSAYSGSKNIQYF
DNA: TGCAGCGCCTATAGCGGGAGCAAAAACATTCAGTACTTC
V: TRBV29-1
size: NA
J: TRBJ2-4
D: TRBD2

CDR3: CASSKTGAEAFF
DNA: TGTGCCAGCAGCAAGACAGGGGCTGAAGCTTTCTTT
V: TRBV7-9
size: NA
J: TRBJ1-1
D: TRBD1

CDR3: CSAGLAVRGVYNEQFF
DNA: TGCAGTGCGGGACTAGCTGTTAGAGGAGTGTACAATGAGCAGTTCTTC
V: TRBV20-1
size: NA
J: TRBJ2-1
D: TRBD2

CDR3: CAISESGTSGSRGTGELFF
DNA: TGTGCCATCAGTGAGTCGGGGACTAGCGGGAGTCGGGGCACCGGGGAGCTGTTTTTT
V: TRBV10-3
size: few
J: TRBJ2-2
D: TRBD2

CDR3: CASSARRQGDSPLHF
DNA: TGTGCCAGCAGCGCGAGACGGCAGGGGGATTCACCCCTCCACTTT
V: TRBV9
size: NA
J: TRBJ1-6
D: TRBD1

CDR3: CASSRVLYTGELFF
DNA: TGTGCCAGTAGCCGGGTCCTTTACACCGGGGAGCTGTTTTTT
V: TRBV19
size: few
J: TRBJ2-2
D: NA

CDR3: CSARWDGNEKLFF
DNA: TGCAGTGCTAGGTGGGACGGTAATGAAAAACTGTTTTTT
V: TRBV20-1
size: few
J: TRBJ1-4
D: NA

CDR3: CASSLYGRSQETQYF
DNA: TGTGCCAGCAGTTTATACGGGAGAAGCCAAGAGACCCAGTACTTC
V: TRBV27
size: few
J: TRBJ2-5
D: NA

CDR3: CAISESTGNEQFF
DNA: TGTGCCATCAGTGAGTCGACGGGCAATGAGCAGTTCTTC
V: TRBV10-3
size: NA
J: TRBJ2-1
D: NA

CDR3: CASSASGTQIQETQYF
DNA: TGTGCCAGCAGTGCCTCCGGGACACAAATACAAGAGACCCAGTACTTC
V: TRBV25-1
size: NA
J: TRBJ2-5
D: NA

CDR3: CASSLLSRGDTGELFF
DNA: TGTGCCAGCAGTTTACTCTCACGCGGGGACACCGGGGAGCTGTTTTTT
V: TRBV28
size: NA
J: TRBJ2-2
D: NA

CDR3: CASSQHLPNEKLFF
DNA: TGCGCCAGCAGCCAACACCTCCCAAATGAAAAACTGTTTTTT
V: TRBV4-3
size: few
J: TRBJ1-4
D: NA

CDR3: CAWSVGETQYF
DNA: TGTGCCTGGAGTGTTGGGGAGACCCAGTACTTC
V: TRBV30
size: few
J: TRBJ2-5
D: NA

CDR3: CASSYSTIQGGTIGYTF
DNA: TGTGCCAGCAGTTACTCCACAATCCAGGGAGGGACTATTGGCTACACCTTC
V: TRBV6-2/TRBV6-3
size: NA
J: TRBJ1-2
D: NA

CDR3: CASSWDTRGTQYF
DNA: TGCGCCAGCAGCTGGGATACCAGGGGGACGCAGTATTTT
V: TRBV5-1
size: many
J: TRBJ2-3
D: TRBD1

CDR3: CASSPVPTGTGYSSNEQYF
DNA: TGTGCCAGCTCACCGGTTCCTACCGGGACAGGGTATTCATCCAACGAGCAGTACTTC
V: TRBV18
size: NA
J: TRBJ2-7
D: TRBD1

CDR3: CSAIHYWRGSNEQFF
DNA: TGCAGTGCCATACACTATTGGAGAGGCAGCAATGAGCAGTTCTTC
V: TRBV20-1
size: NA
J: TRBJ2-1
D: NA

CDR3: CSARDGSGRYNEQFF
DNA: TGCAGTGCTAGAGATGGCAGCGGGAGGTACAATGAGCAGTTCTTC
V: TRBV20-1
size: few
J: TRBJ2-1
D: TRBD2

CDR3: CASSKGQRNNSPLHF
DNA: TGTGCCAGCAGCAAAGGACAGCGAAATAATTCACCCCTCCACTTT
V: TRBV7-3
size: NA
J: TRBJ1-6
D: NA

CDR3: CASESFLAGRLQEQYF
DNA: TGTGCCAGCGAATCTTTCCTAGCGGGACGACTTCAAGAGCAGTACTTC
V: TRBV6-2/TRBV6-3
size: many
J: TRBJ2-7
D: TRBD2

CDR3: CASSLGGSNYNEQFF
DNA: TGTGCCAGCAGCTTAGGGGGGAGTAACTACAATGAGCAGTTCTTC
V: TRBV7-9
size: many
J: TRBJ2-1
D: NA

CDR3: CASSLAAARNYGYTF
DNA: TGTGCCAGCAGCTTGGCGGCCGCCCGGAACTATGGCTACACCTTC
V: TRBV5-6
size: few
J: TRBJ1-2
D: NA

CDR3: CASSLVGYQETQYF
DNA: TGTGCCAGCAGCTTAGTTGGGTACCAAGAGACCCAGTACTTC
V: TRBV7-2
size: many
J: TRBJ2-5
D: NA

CDR3: CAWKREGLSDTQYF
DNA: TGTGCCTGGAAGCGGGAGGGCCTTTCAGATACGCAGTATTTT
V: TRBV30
size: NA
J: TRBJ2-3
D: TRBD2

CDR3: CASSLEVTQYF
DNA: TGTGCCAGCAGCTTAGAGGTGACGCAGTATTTT
V: TRBV7-9
size: many
J: TRBJ2-3
D: NA

CDR3: CASSFIPGIRTDTQYF
DNA: TGTGCCAGCAGCTTCATCCCGGGGATCCGCACAGATACGCAGTATTTT
V: TRBV5-6
size: NA
J: TRBJ2-3
D: NA

CDR3: CATSRGRRLRTENTGELFF
DNA: TGTGCCACCAGCAGAGGACGCCGCCTTCGGACAGAAAACACCGGGGAGCTGTTTTTT
V: TRBV15
size: few
J: TRBJ2-2
D: NA

CDR3: CASSHPREGNNSPLHF
DNA: TGTGCCAGCAGCCACCCCAGGGAGGGGAATAATTCACCCCTCCACTTT
V: TRBV4-2
size: NA
J: TRBJ1-6
D: NA

CDR3: CSAGPTSYEQYF
DNA: TGCAGTGCCGGGCCCACTAGCTACGAGCAGTACTTC
V: TRBV20-1
size: NA
J: TRBJ2-7
D: NA

CDR3: CDSSLFLATGNTIYF
DNA: TGTGACAGCAGCTTATTTTTGGCAACTGGAAACACCATATATTTT
V: TRBV7-2
size: NA
J: TRBJ1-3
D: NA

CDR3: CSARGASGSGNEQFF
DNA: TGCAGTGCTAGAGGCGCGAGCGGGAGTGGGAATGAGCAGTTCTTC
V: TRBV20-1
size: few
J: TRBJ2-1
D: TRBD2

CDR3: CASSPVGGFTDTQYF
DNA: TGTGCCAGCAGCCCTGTCGGGGGGTTCACAGATACGCAGTATTTT
V: TRBV9
size: few
J: TRBJ2-3
D: TRBD2

CDR3: CSAQSGPSTDTQYF
DNA: TGCAGTGCTCAGAGCGGGCCTAGCACAGATACGCAGTATTTT
V: TRBV20-1
size: few
J: TRBJ2-3
D: NA

CDR3: CASSLAAGPAYNEQFF
DNA: TGTGCCAGCAGCTTAGCGGCGGGGCCAGCCTACAATGAGCAGTTCTTC
V: TRBV5-4
size: NA
J: TRBJ2-1
D: NA

CDR3: CASVNRGTPNTGELFF
DNA: TGTGCCAGCGTCAATCGCGGGACGCCGAACACCGGGGAGCTGTTTTTT
V: TRBV11-2
size: NA
J: TRBJ2-2
D: NA

CDR3: CASSPQAYGTDTQYF
DNA: TGCGCCAGCAGCCCACAGGCGTACGGCACAGATACGCAGTATTTT
V: TRBV5-1
size: NA
J: TRBJ2-3
D: NA

CDR3: CASSLPTGTGAYNEQFF
DNA: TGTGCCAGCAGCCTTCCCACCGGGACAGGGGCCTACAATGAGCAGTTCTTC
V: TRBV5-4
size: few
J: TRBJ2-1
D: TRBD1

CDR3: CASRYVTSGVSYEQYF
DNA: TGCGCCAGCAGATACGTGACTAGCGGGGTCTCCTACGAGCAGTACTTC
V: TRBV5-1
size: few
J: TRBJ2-7
D: TRBD2

CDR3: CASSLAGSTGELFF
DNA: TGTGCCAGCAGCTTAGCGGGTAGCACCGGGGAGCTGTTTTTT
V: TRBV7-2
size: many
J: TRBJ2-2
D: NA

CDR3: CASSRARSGYEQFF
DNA: TGTGCCAGCAGCCGAGCTCGGTCGGGGTATGAGCAGTTCTTC
V: TRBV7-9
size: few
J: TRBJ2-1
D: NA

CDR3: CSARAAGETQYF
DNA: TGCAGTGCTAGAGCCGCGGGAGAGACCCAGTACTTC
V: TRBV20-1
size: few
J: TRBJ2-5
D: NA

CDR3: CASSVLGGGTEAFF
DNA: TGTGCCAGCAGCGTACTTGGGGGGGGCACTGAAGCTTTCTTT
V: TRBV9
size: NA
J: TRBJ1-1
D: NA

CDR3: CASRSSGRNEKLFF
DNA: TGTGCCAGCAGGAGCTCCGGCCGTAATGAAAAACTGTTTTTT
V: TRBV27
size: NA
J: TRBJ1-4
D: NA

CDR3: CATSRDQRLGDGYTF
DNA: TGTGCCACCAGCAGAGATCAAAGGCTAGGGGATGGCTACACCTTC
V: TRBV15
size: few
J: TRBJ1-2
D: NA

CDR3: CASSITGRMNTEAFF
DNA: TGTGCCAGCAGTATTACGGGACGGATGAACACTGAAGCTTTCTTT
V: TRBV27
size: few
J: TRBJ1-1
D: NA

CDR3: CASKPDYLGEQYF
DNA: TGTGCCAGCAAACCTGACTACCTCGGCGAGCAGTACTTC
V: TRBV12-3/TRBV12-4
size: NA
J: TRBJ2-7
D: NA

CDR3: CSVEELAGGPLEQFF
DNA: TGCAGCGTTGAAGAATTAGCGGGAGGACCTCTTGAGCAGTTCTTC
V: TRBV29-1
size: NA
J: TRBJ2-1
D: TRBD2

CDR3: CASRGGTQETQYF
DNA: TGTGCCAGCAGGGGGGGGACACAAGAGACCCAGTACTTC
V: TRBV6-6
size: NA
J: TRBJ2-5
D: NA

CDR3: CASSKTGPAQNTGELFF
DNA: TGTGCCAGCAGCAAAACAGGACCAGCGCAGAACACCGGGGAGCTGTTTTTT
V: TRBV21-1
size: few
J: TRBJ2-2
D: NA

CDR3: CSVSNRLENIQYF
DNA: TGCAGTGTATCTAACAGGTTGGAAAACATTCAGTACTTC
V: TRBV20-1
size: NA
J: TRBJ2-4
D: NA

CDR3: CASSLQGLSTPLHF
DNA: TGTGCCAGCAGCCTCCAGGGACTATCGACACCCCTCCACTTT
V: TRBV7-6
size: few
J: TRBJ1-6
D: NA

CDR3: CASSLRDNNSPLHF
DNA: TGCGCCAGCAGCTTGAGGGATAATAATTCACCCCTCCACTTT
V: TRBV5-1
size: many
J: TRBJ1-6
D: NA

CDR3: CASFWGAELFF
DNA: TGTGCCAGCTTCTGGGGGGCGGAGCTGTTTTTT
V: TRBV2
size: few
J: TRBJ2-2
D: NA